Each of the 8 T cell receptor beta chains below was sequenced from the same sample in a study of beta chain features in type 1 diabetes. As every portion of the isolated RNA was reverse transcribed, the sequencing read expressed TCRB transcripts. The method was immunoSEQ multiplex PCR; TCRdb's version includes in-frame clones alone and lacks a portion of them. The sample carries approximately 140,000 clones, roughly 50% recorded once. Sequencing input: Tregs from blood. These receptors all come from a young man in good health.

The V gene is TRBV10-3, the J gene TRBJ1-2; tentatively, D is TRBD1 (5 bases). CDR3 length: 12 residues. V shed 7 bases and J shed 8 bases, with 14 bases lying between them. Germline values: CDR1 ENHRY, CDR2 SYGVKD. The CDR3: CAITPGEGGYTF. As DNA, the CDR3 is TGTGCCATCACGCCGGGGGAGGGGGGCTACACCTTC.

V and J are TRBV29-1 and TRBJ2-7, with 12 bases aligning to TRBD2. The V segment lost 5 bases and the J segment 4 bases; nucleotides outside the gene matches: 3. Germline CDR1 SQVTM, CDR2 ANQGSEA. The CDR3 totals 13 residues. The CDR3 DNA follows: TGCAGCGTTCGACTAGCGGGAGCGTACGAGCAGTACTTC. It encodes CSVRLAGAYEQYF.

Worth noting for this clone: The DNA is omitted, as the CDR3 cannot be located on it reliably, and the CDR3 follows TCRdb's listing. The CDR3 loop reads CASSDLGGFGSGTIF. This chain links TRBV6-4 with TRBJ2-7; the table names TRBD2, a call not compared with the DNA. Germline CDR1 and CDR2: MRHNA and SNTAGT. Ends included, the CDR3 has 15 residues.

V usage is TRBV7-9 and J usage is TRBJ1-5; D is ambiguous. Per germline, CDR1 SEHNR and CDR2 FQNEAQ (reference sequence). V was clipped by 1 base and J by 5 bases, with 15 bases between them. The CDR3 runs 16 residues. CDR3 in DNA: TGTGCCAGCAGCTTAGGGGCGGGCACACACCATCAGCCCCAGCATTTT. As protein: CASSLGAGTHHQPQHF.

This chain uses TRBV30 with TRBJ2-1, with D possibly TRBD1 on 5 matching bases. CDR3 length: 16 amino acids. Germline V gene lookup returns CDR1 GTSNPN and CDR2 SVGIG (reference sequence). V was clipped by 2 bases and J by 2 bases, with 16 bases between them. CDR3 residues: CAWSLQRTPTYNEQFF. CDR3 DNA sequence: TGTGCCTGGAGTCTCCAAAGGACACCCACCTACAATGAGCAGTTCTTC.

The chain is built from TRBV5-5 and TRBJ1-6; 7 bases are shared with TRBD1. With V trimmed by 4 bases and J by 7 bases, 8 bases remained unmatched. CDR1 is SGHKS, CDR2 YYEKEE, per germline (reference sequence). The CDR3 is 15 residues long. The CDR3 coding sequence is TGTGCCAGCAGCCGTGATGACAGGGAAAATTCACCCCTCCACTTT. It encodes CASSRDDRENSPLHF.

This clone was seen more than once but under ten times. The chain joins TRBV29-1 to TRBJ2-7; 13 nucleotides line up with TRBD2. Germline CDR1 SQVTM, CDR2 ANQGSEA. The length of the CDR3 is 16 residues. Trimming cost V 5 bases and J 9 bases; bases outside gene matches: 16. CDR3 nucleotide sequence: TGCAGCGTTAGGACTAGCGGGAGTTCCCAACTGACTGGGCAGTACTTC. Residues: CSVRTSGSSQLTGQYF.

The rearrangement joins TRBV29-1 to TRBJ1-1; D unresolved. Per the germline V gene, CDR1 is SQVTM and CDR2 is ANQGSEA. This CDR3 has 11 amino acids. Trimming took 7 bases from V and 1 from J, leaving 7 bases between them. CDR3 sequence: CSGQKNTEAFF. Written as DNA, the CDR3 is TGCAGCGGACAAAAGAACACTGAAGCTTTCTTT.